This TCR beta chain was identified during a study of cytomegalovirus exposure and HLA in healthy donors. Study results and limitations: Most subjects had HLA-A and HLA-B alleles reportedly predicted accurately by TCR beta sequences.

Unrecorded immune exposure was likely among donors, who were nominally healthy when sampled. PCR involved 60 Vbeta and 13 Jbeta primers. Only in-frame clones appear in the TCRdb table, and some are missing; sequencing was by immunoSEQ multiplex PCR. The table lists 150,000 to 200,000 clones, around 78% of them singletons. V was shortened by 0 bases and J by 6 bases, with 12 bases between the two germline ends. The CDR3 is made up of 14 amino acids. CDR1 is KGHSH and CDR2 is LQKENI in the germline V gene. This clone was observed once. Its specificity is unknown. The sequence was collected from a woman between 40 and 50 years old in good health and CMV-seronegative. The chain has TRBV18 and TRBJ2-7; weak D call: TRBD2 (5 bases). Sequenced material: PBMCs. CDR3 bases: TGTGCCAGCTCACCACCCGGGATAAGGTCCGAGCAGTACTTC. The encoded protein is CASSPPGIRSEQYF. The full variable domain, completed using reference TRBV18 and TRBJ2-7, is NAGVMQNPRHLVRRRGQEARLRCSPMKGHSHVYWYRQLPEEGLKFMVYLQKENIIDESGMPKERFSAEFPKEGPSILRIQQVVRGDSAAYFCASSPPGIRSEQYFGPGTRLTVT.